The source of this T cell receptor (beta chain) is a study of blood T cell repertoires in COVID-19. Study overall: PBMCs, B-cell-depleted T cells, or T cells were the source of the cDNA or gDNA that made up the material.

The CDR3 has 18 residues. Germline-derived CDR1 and CDR2 are SGHAT and FQNNGV. V lost 1 base, J lost 0 bases, and 8 bases stayed unmatched. The data were produced by immunoSEQ multiplex PCR, yet TCRdb's version contains in-frame clones alone and is incomplete. Among 100,000 to 150,000 clones listed, approximately 74% were seen once. This clone was detected once. This TCR was sampled from a man between 60 and 75 years old with acute or convalescent COVID-19. The chain joins TRBV11-2 to TRBJ2-3, with 9 bases aligning to TRBD2. The sample taken for sequencing was peripheral blood. CDR3 protein: CASSLGLAGNLSTDTQYF. In nucleotides, the CDR3 is TGTGCCAGCAGCTTAGGGCTAGCGGGGAACCTTAGCACAGATACGCAGTATTTT. The full variable domain, in which reference TRBV11-2 and TRBJ2-3 provide the parts outside the CDR3, is EAGVAQSPRYKIIEKRQSVAFWCNPISGHATLYWYQQILGQGPKLLIQFQNNGVVDDSQLPKDRFSAERLKGVDSTLKIQPAKLEDSAVYLCASSLGLAGNLSTDTQYFGPGTRLTVL.